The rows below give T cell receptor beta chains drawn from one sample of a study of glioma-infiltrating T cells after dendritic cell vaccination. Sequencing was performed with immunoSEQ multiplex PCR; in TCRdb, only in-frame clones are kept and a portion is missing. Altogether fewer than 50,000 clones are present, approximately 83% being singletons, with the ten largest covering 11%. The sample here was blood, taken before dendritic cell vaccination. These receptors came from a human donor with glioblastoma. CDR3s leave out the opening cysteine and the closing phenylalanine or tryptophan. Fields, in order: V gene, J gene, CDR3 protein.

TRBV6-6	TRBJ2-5	ASSLSGEGGTQY
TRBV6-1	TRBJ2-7	ASRRTGDSSYEQY
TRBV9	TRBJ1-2	ASSVDGQEPFYGYT
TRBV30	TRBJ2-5	AWRGEETQY
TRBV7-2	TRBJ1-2	ASSQDSGSNYGYT
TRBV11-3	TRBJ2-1	ASSLAGGINDEQF
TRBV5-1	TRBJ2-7	ASSFAGTEPSYEQY
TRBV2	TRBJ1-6	ASSDRRASLH
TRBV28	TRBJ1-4	ASSPRTGGQKLF
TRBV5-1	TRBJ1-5	ASSLDGGGNQPQH
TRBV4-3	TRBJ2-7	ASSQDPYYEQY
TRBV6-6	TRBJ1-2	ASREVGSYGYT
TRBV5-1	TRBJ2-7	ASSSGTGLSYEQY
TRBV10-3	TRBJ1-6	AISEVQGVNSPLH
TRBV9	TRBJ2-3	ASSVARDTDTQY
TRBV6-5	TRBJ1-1	ASSYEGSGGEAF
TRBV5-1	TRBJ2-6	ASSLSLAGDPSGANVLT
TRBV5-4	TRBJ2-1	ASSLAGWASGPYNEQF
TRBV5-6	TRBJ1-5	ASSLYRGVSNQPQH
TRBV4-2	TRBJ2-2	ASSQDMGLLNTGELF
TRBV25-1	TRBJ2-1	ASSEYRTSGRAADEQF
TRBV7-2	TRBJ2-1	ASSLVGTGGNEQF
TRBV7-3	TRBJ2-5	ASSFSGQETQY
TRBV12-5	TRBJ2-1	ASGFLAGGPGEQF
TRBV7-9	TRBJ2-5	ASRPMASGGAETQY
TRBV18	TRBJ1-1	ASSSRGTDQAF
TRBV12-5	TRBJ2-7	ASLGDRGFAQY
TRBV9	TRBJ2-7	ASSADSSWSYEQY